This entry lists 31 T cell receptor beta chains sequenced from one sample in a study of T cells expressing NK-cell markers (dated by TCRdb to 2018 to 2021). Library preparation used 5' RACE. For sequencing, an Illumina HiSeq 2000 was employed. Through TCRdb reprocessing, the reads give one entry per CDR3 protein sequence; DNA is omitted. The sample has roughly 170,000 distinct CDR3 sequences on record. About a fifth of the sample lies in the top ten. The sample taken for sequencing was blood T cells: a sorted CD56 or NKG2C T cell subset, CD4+ or CD8+ T cells, or bulk PBMC T cells (not recorded which). The receptors were sampled from a woman between 18 and 70 years old in good health.

This rearrangement joins TRBV18 to TRBJ2-1; TCRdb's D gene call, TRBD2, goes unchecked for lack of DNA. The CDR3 is made up of 20 amino acids. Germline V gene data show CDR1 as KGHSH and CDR2 as LQKENI. The CDR3 region is CASSPPRDYDNIRSYNEQFF.

V gene TRBV29-1 combines with J gene TRBJ1-5; TCRdb outputs TRBD1, but without DNA this stays unchecked. The CDR3 contains 11 residues. The germline CDR1 and CDR2 sequences are SQVTM and ANQGSEA. CDR3 sequence: CSVERTAIIHF. The complete variable domain, with remaining parts taken from reference TRBV29-1 and TRBJ1-5, reads SAVISQKPSRDICQRGTSLTIQCQVDSQVTMMFWYRQQPGQSLTLIATANQGSEATYESGFVIDKFPISRPNLTFSTLTVSNMSPEDSSIYLCSVERTAIIHFGDGTRLSIL.

The rearrangement uses TRBV12-3 or TRBV12-4 and TRBJ2-7; TCRdb's assignment of TRBD1 cannot be checked, as there is no DNA. This CDR3 is 13 amino acids long. CDR3 region: CASSPGQGAKQYF.

The rearrangement links TRBV12-3 or TRBV12-4 to TRBJ1-2; TCRdb's assignment of TRBD1 cannot be checked, as there is no DNA. This CDR3 spans 12 amino acids. The CDR3 here is CASSPWVGGYTF.

The chain employs TRBV2 and TRBJ2-2. The CDR3 extends over 13 amino acids. Germline CDR1 is SNHLY and CDR2 is FYNNEI. CDR3: CASSEGMGGELFF.

V is TRBV7-3 and J is TRBJ2-5; TCRdb designates TRBD1, a call that cannot be tested without DNA. Germline V lookup: CDR1 SGHTA, CDR2 FQGTGA. The CDR3 is 15 amino acids. The CDR3 sequence: CASSYNGGNQETQYF.

The chain has TRBV20-1 and TRBJ2-3; TCRdb selects TRBD2, and the lack of DNA leaves this call unchecked. The CDR3 has 15 amino acids. Per the germline V gene, CDR1 is DFQATT and CDR2 is SNEGSKA (reference sequence). CDR3 in amino acids: CSARASGGAGDTQYF.

This rearrangement joins TRBV20-1 to TRBJ1-5; TCRdb returns TRBD1, unconfirmable since there is no DNA. CDR3 length: 14 residues. Germline CDR1 DFQATT, CDR2 SNEGSKA (reference sequence). The CDR3 is CSASPAGRIQPQHF.

The J gene is TRBJ2-2, the V gene TRBV18; the TCRdb D gene call, TRBD1, has no DNA to confirm it. This CDR3 is 17 amino acids long. Per germline, CDR1 KGHSH and CDR2 LQKENI. CDR3: CASSPPTRDRLTGELFF.

The chain carries TRBV3-1 and TRBJ1-1; TCRdb calls TRBD1, which cannot be checked without DNA. The CDR3 length is 13 residues. The V gene's germline CDR1 is LGHDT and CDR2 YNNKEL (reference sequence). The CDR3 reads CASSQGAAGGAFF.

The chain is built from TRBV5-1 and TRBJ2-2. The CDR3 has 16 residues. Per the germline V gene, CDR1 is SGHRS and CDR2 is YFSETQ. The CDR3 reads CASSLPGGGKSGELFF. The full variable domain, its missing parts supplied by reference TRBV5-1 and TRBJ2-2, is KAGVTQTPRYLIKTRGQQVTLSCSPISGHRSVSWYQQTPGQGLQFLFEYFSETQRNKGNFPGRFSGRQFSNSRSEMNVSTLELGDSALYLCASSLPGGGKSGELFFGEGSRLTVL.

V and J are TRBV15 and TRBJ2-7; the TCRdb call, TRBD2, lacks DNA for checking. Germline lookup yields CDR1 LNHNV and CDR2 YYDKDF (reference sequence). The CDR3 is 12 residues long. The CDR3: CATSKGTYEQYF.

The chain has TRBV24-1 and TRBJ1-2. The CDR3 is 14 residues long. Germline CDR1 KGHDR, CDR2 SFDVKD. CDR3 region: CATSDGSREGGYTF.

The V call is TRBV12-3 or TRBV12-4, the J call TRBJ1-1; TCRdb picks TRBD1, but there is no DNA to check that call. The CDR3 totals 15 residues. CDR3 loop: CASSLADRGVTEAFF.

The gene calls are TRBV6-5 and TRBJ2-7; TCRdb selects TRBD1, and the lack of DNA leaves this call unchecked. This CDR3 comprises 13 residues. The germline V gene has CDR1 MNHEY and CDR2 SVGAGI. The chain's CDR3 is CASVGQNSYEQYF.

The chain combines TRBV10-3 with TRBJ2-2; the D call of TRBD2 rests on TCRdb alone, since no DNA is present to check it. This CDR3 region has 13 residues. CDR1 and CDR2 from the germline V gene are ENHRY and SYGVKD. This chain's CDR3 is CAISREGTGELFF.

This sequence joins TRBV7-3 and TRBJ2-1; as DNA is missing, the TRBD1 call by TCRdb cannot be tested. CDR3 length equals 14 residues. CDR1 is SGHTA, CDR2 FQGTGA, per germline. CDR3: CASSVAGTNNEQFF.

The chain joins TRBV4-2 to TRBJ1-1; the TCRdb call, TRBD1, lacks DNA for checking. Germline V gene sequence: CDR1 LGHNA, CDR2 YNFKEQ. There are 16 residues in the CDR3. The CDR3 is CASSQDPGQGNTEAFF.

The rearrangement links TRBV7-9 to TRBJ2-1; lacking DNA, the TRBD2 call made by TCRdb goes unchecked. The germline CDR1 and CDR2 sequences are SEHNR and FQNEAQ (reference sequence). The CDR3 covers 16 residues. The CDR3 protein is CASSLRFSGTYNEQFF.

The chain uses TRBV5-1 and TRBJ2-7; the TRBD1 assignment by TCRdb is unverifiable without DNA. In germline, CDR1 is SGHRS, CDR2 YFSETQ. The CDR3 covers 16 residues. CDR3: CASSPHRGGQKYEQYF.

The rearrangement links TRBV4-1 to TRBJ1-2; TCRdb selects TRBD1, and the lack of DNA leaves this call unchecked. Looked up from germline, CDR1 is MGHRA and CDR2 is YSYEKL. The CDR3 loop spans 15 amino acids. The CDR3 protein is CASSHPGTGNYGYTF.

This chain connects TRBV25-1 to TRBJ1-4; TCRdb calls TRBD1, which cannot be checked without DNA. Germline assignment: CDR1 MGHDK and CDR2 SYGVNS. The CDR3 length is 13 residues. This chain's CDR3 is CASEDRVEEKLFF.

The chain combines TRBV24-1 with TRBJ2-6; TCRdb returns TRBD1, unconfirmable since there is no DNA. CDR1 is KGHDR and CDR2 is SFDVKD in the germline V gene. The CDR3 totals 17 residues. CDR3 amino acids: CATSGRTGASGANVLTF.

The chain has TRBV14 and TRBJ2-1; absent DNA, TCRdb's TRBD1 call cannot be checked. The length of the CDR3 is 15 residues. CDR1 SGHDN and CDR2 FVKESK come from the germline V gene. Here the CDR3 reads CASSRDRGGYNEQFF.

The gene calls are TRBV5-1 and TRBJ2-7. Germline-derived CDR1 and CDR2 are SGHRS and YFSETQ. This CDR3 region has 15 residues. The CDR3 protein is CASSLVVGSTYEQYF.

This chain joins TRBV9 and TRBJ2-5; TCRdb's assignment of TRBD1 cannot be checked, as there is no DNA. Germline V lookup: CDR1 SGDLS, CDR2 YYNGEE. This CDR3 region has 15 residues. The CDR3 sequence is CASSKATGDSETQYF.

The chain is built from TRBV24-1 and TRBJ1-5; the D call from TCRdb, TRBD1, cannot be confirmed without DNA. The CDR3 is made up of 13 amino acids. Germline V gene data show CDR1 as KGHDR and CDR2 as SFDVKD. CDR3: CATGADSNQPQHF.

This sequence joins TRBV15 and TRBJ2-4. The germline gives CDR1 LNHNV, CDR2 YYDKDF (reference sequence). CDR3 size: 15 residues. CDR3 sequence reads: CATSRGEEGKNIQYF.

V is TRBV4-1 and J is TRBJ2-7; TCRdb lists TRBD1, though no DNA is available to test this call. Germline V gene lookup returns CDR1 MGHRA and CDR2 YSYEKL. The CDR3 has 15 amino acids. The chain's CDR3 is CASSVQGTGSREQYF.

The chain recombines TRBV5-1 with TRBJ1-4; with no DNA, the TCRdb D assignment of TRBD1 cannot be verified. There are 15 residues in the CDR3. Germline CDR1 is SGHRS and CDR2 is YFSETQ. CDR3 region: CASSLSGRVDEKLFF.

J is TRBJ1-2 and V is TRBV19. Germline CDR1 and CDR2: LNHDA and SQIVND (reference sequence). The CDR3 runs to 15 residues. The CDR3 region is CASSISAGQYYGYTF.